A single sample gave rise to the 9 T cell receptor beta chains below, sequenced in a study of cytotoxic CD8 clonotypes in ibrutinib-treated CLL. TCRdb's copy holds only in-frame clones and misses some; the assay was immunoSEQ multiplex PCR. The table has around 310,000 clones, almost 80% seen once; the top ten hold over 5.5%. The material sequenced was PBMCs, taken before ibrutinib treatment. These receptors originate from a human donor with chronic lymphocytic leukemia.

V gene TRBV5-6 combines with J gene TRBJ2-1; 11 bases fit TRBD2. CDR1 is SGHDT and CDR2 is YYEEEE in the germline V gene. Unmatched junction bases numbered 12, after V lost 3 bases and J lost 4 bases. The CDR3 is 18 amino acids. DNA of the CDR3: TGTGCCAGCAGCTCCAAGACTAGCGGGACGGGCCTTTACAATGAGCAGTTCTTC. Translated, it gives CASSSKTSGTGLYNEQFF.

This CDR3 is CASSPSGTSGSYEQYF. As DNA, the CDR3 is TGTGCCAGTAGCCCTTCCGGGACTAGCGGGTCCTACGAGCAGTACTTC. The V call is TRBV19, the J call TRBJ2-7, with 12 bases lining up with TRBD2. Trimming cost V 6 bases and J 1 base; bases outside gene matches: 7. The CDR3 consists of 16 residues. Per germline, CDR1 LNHDA and CDR2 SQIVND (reference sequence).

The chain carries TRBV7-6 and TRBJ1-3; D is unclear. With 3 bases removed from V and 0 bases from J, the gap between germline ends came to 3 bases. From germline, CDR1 is SGHVS and CDR2 FNYEAQ. The CDR3 is 13 residues long. CDR3 DNA sequence: TGTGCCAGCAGCTTGGCCTCTGGAAACACCATATATTTT. It translates to CASSLASGNTIYF.

V is TRBV12-5 and J is TRBJ2-3, with D perhaps TRBD2 (6 bases). Germline V CDR1 and CDR2: LGHNT, FRNRAP. The V gene lost 6 bases and the J gene lost 0 bases, with 16 bases spanning the gap. This CDR3 spans 16 amino acids. The CDR3 loop is CASGTPGTESTDTQYF. The DNA of the CDR3 is TGTGCTAGTGGAACCCCCGGGACTGAAAGCACAGATACGCAGTATTTT.

V and J are TRBV4-1 and TRBJ1-1, with D perhaps matching TRBD1 (5 bases). Between the trimmed V and J ends, which lost 2 bases and 3 bases, there was a span of 13 bases. This CDR3 is 15 amino acids long. Germline loops: CDR1 MGHRA, CDR2 YSYEKL. CDR3 in amino acids: CASSQKMTGDTEAFF. The DNA for the CDR3 is TGCGCCAGCAGCCAAAAGATGACGGGGGACACTGAAGCTTTCTTT.

This clone is a singleton in its sample. The chain carries TRBV5-1 and TRBJ2-5; D is possibly TRBD2 (6 bases). CDR1 is SGHRS and CDR2 is YFSETQ in the germline V gene. This CDR3 contains 14 residues. The germline V and J ends were trimmed by 3 bases and 4 bases, with 13 bases remaining between them. The CDR3 DNA is TGCGCCAGCAGCTCCACTAGCTCGGGAGAGACCCAGTACTTC. Its translation: CASSSTSSGETQYF.

Comment on this clone: Within the sample, other DNA sequences also encode this same CDR3. The chain employs TRBV27 and TRBJ2-7; tentative D call: TRBD2 (6 bases). The length of the CDR3 is 13 residues. V was shortened by 2 bases and J by 3 bases, with 8 bases between the two germline ends. The V gene's germline CDR1 is MNHEY and CDR2 SMNVEV (reference sequence). The CDR3 DNA reads as TGTGCCAGCAGTTTAAGTAGCGGCTACGAGCAGTACTTC. Its protein product is CASSLSSGYEQYF.

The V call is TRBV7-2, the J call TRBJ2-7, with 10 bases aligning to TRBD1. This CDR3 contains 15 residues. Germline V gives CDR1 SGHTA, CDR2 FQGNSA. V shed 2 bases and J 2 bases; nucleotides not matched to a gene: 3. The chain's CDR3 is CASSLMGTGAYEQYF. The CDR3 bases are TGTGCCAGCAGCTTAATGGGGACAGGGGCCTACGAGCAGTACTTC.

This chain connects TRBV11-2 to TRBJ2-1, with TRBD2 identical over 10 bases. The J segment lost 8 bases and the V segment lost 0 bases, leaving 4 bases of the junction unmatched. Germline lookup yields CDR1 SGHAT and CDR2 FQNNGV. The CDR3 covers 15 residues. CDR3 nucleotides: TGTGCCAGCAGCTTAGAAACTAGCGGGATCCATGAGCAGTTCTTC. Protein product: CASSLETSGIHEQFF.